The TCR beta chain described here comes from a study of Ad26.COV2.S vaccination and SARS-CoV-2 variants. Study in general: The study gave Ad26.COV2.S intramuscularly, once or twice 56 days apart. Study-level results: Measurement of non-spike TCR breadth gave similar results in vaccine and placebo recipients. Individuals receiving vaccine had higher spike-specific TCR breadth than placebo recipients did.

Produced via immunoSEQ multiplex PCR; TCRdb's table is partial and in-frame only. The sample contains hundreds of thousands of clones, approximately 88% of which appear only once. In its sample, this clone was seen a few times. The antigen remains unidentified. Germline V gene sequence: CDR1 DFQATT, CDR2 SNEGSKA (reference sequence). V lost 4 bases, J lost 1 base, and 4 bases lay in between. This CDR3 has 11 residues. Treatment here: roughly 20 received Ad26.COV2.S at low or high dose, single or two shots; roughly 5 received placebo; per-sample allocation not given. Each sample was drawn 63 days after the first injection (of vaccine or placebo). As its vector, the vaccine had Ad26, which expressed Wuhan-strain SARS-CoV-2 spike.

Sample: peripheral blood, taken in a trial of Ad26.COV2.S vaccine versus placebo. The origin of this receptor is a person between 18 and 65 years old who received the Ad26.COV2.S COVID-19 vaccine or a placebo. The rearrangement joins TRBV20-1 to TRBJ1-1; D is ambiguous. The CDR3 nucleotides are TGCAGTGCTATCCCGAACACTGAAGCTTTCTTT. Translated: CSAIPNTEAFF.